This T cell receptor (beta chain) was identified during a study of T cells in Graves' hyperthyroidism and ophthalmopathy. The TCR beta CDR3 regions underwent amplification using RNA transcripts as the source. The HTBI set primed first-round TCR CDR3 RT-PCR. TCRdb itself ran the multiplex PCR reads through MiXCR, one entry per CDR3 protein. The table records roughly 350,000 distinct CDR3 sequences, approximately 15% of them present only once. At least ten counts were recorded for this clonotype. The CDR3 consists of 12 residues. Germline CDR1 and CDR2: MNHNS and SASEGT. The V gene lost 5 bases and the J gene lost 4 bases, with 9 bases spanning the gap.

V is TRBV6-1 and J is TRBJ2-7, with D unresolved. The specimen was blood. The clonotype originates from a woman under 40 with Graves' hyperthyroidism. The CDR3 region has the DNA TGTGCCAGCAGTCTGGACGGGTACGAGCAGTACTTC. Protein: CASSLDGYEQYF.